The table lists the clone carrying this T cell receptor beta chain with many counts. Its antigen is not identified. The sample belongs to a study of breast tumors, draining lymph nodes, adjacent tissues. Via MiXCR, TCRdb re-called the multiplex PCR reads, giving one row per CDR3 protein. This repertoire shows about 130,000 distinct CDR3 sequences, around 20% found once; its top ten account for about 2.2%. General observations from the study: Tumors had less TCR diversity than lymph nodes, more than nontumor tissue. Data fit most tumor T cells coming from lymph node, expanding in tumor.

Per germline, CDR1 KGHSH and CDR2 LQKENI. Trimming cost V 2 bases and J 4 bases, with 8 bases left between them. CDR3 length equals 13 residues. The lymph nodes were axillary draining lymph nodes from breast cancer patients. The sequenced material came from axillary lymph node tissue. This chain uses TRBV18 with TRBJ2-5, with D perhaps matching TRBD1 or TRBD2 (5 bases each). This clonotype originated in a female donor with breast cancer. Some clones in this sample may be carry-over from other donors' samples. The CDR3 nucleotides are TGTGCCAGCTCACCAATGAGGGGAGAGACCCAGTACTTC. Protein sequence: CASSPMRGETQYF.